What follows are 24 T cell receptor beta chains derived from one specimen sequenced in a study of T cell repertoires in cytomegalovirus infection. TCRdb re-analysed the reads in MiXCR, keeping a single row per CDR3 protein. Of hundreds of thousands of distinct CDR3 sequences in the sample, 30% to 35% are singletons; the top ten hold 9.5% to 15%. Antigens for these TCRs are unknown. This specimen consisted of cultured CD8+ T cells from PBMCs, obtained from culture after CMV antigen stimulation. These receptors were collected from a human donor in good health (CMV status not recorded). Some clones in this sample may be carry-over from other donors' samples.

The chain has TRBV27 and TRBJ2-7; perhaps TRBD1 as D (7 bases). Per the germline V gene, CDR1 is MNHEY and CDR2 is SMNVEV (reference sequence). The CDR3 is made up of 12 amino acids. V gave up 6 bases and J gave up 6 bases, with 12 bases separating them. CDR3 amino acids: CASRAGGGEQYF. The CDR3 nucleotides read TGTGCCAGCAGGGCAGGGGGAGGCGAGCAGTACTTC.

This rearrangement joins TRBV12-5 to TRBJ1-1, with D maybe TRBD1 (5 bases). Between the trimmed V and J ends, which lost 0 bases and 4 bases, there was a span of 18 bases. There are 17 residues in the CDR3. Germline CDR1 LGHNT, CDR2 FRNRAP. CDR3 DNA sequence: TGTGCTAGTGGTTTGGTACTCTCAGGGACTCAGTTCACTGAAGCTTTCTTT. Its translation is CASGLVLSGTQFTEAFF. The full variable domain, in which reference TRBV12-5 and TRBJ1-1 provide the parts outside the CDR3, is DARVTQTPRHKVTEMGQEVTMRCQPILGHNTVFWYRQTMMQGLELLAYFRNRAPLDDSGMPKDRFSAEMPDATLATLKIQPSEPRDSAVYFCASGLVLSGTQFTEAFFGQGTRLTVV.

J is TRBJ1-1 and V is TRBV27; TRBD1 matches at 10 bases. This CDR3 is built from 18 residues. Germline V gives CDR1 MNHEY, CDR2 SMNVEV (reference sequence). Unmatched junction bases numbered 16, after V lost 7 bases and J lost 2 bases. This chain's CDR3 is CASNFTSRTGGINTEAFF. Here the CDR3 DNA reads TGTGCCAGCAATTTTACCTCCCGGACAGGGGGAATTAACACTGAAGCTTTCTTT.

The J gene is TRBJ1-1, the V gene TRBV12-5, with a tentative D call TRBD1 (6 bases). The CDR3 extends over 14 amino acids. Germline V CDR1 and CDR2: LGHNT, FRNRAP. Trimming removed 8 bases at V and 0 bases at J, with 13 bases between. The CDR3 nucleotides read TGTGCTAGTAGCCGGACAGCTCTGAACACTGAAGCTTTCTTT. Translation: CASSRTALNTEAFF.

DNA for the CDR3: TGTGCCAGCAGTTACTCCCGGACAGGGAACTATGGCTACACCTTC. Amino acids: CASSYSRTGNYGYTF. The V and J genes are TRBV6-5 and TRBJ1-2; 8 bases align to TRBD1. Germline loops: CDR1 MNHEY, CDR2 SVGAGI. V shed 0 bases, J shed 2 bases, and the junction held 2 bases outside the gene matches. The CDR3 covers 15 residues.

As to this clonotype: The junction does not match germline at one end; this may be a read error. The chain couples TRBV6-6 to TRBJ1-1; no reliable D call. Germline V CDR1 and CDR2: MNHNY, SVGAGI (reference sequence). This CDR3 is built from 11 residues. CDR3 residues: CASTKGANLLF. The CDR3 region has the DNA TGTGCCAGCACCAAGGGAGCTAACTTACTTTTT.

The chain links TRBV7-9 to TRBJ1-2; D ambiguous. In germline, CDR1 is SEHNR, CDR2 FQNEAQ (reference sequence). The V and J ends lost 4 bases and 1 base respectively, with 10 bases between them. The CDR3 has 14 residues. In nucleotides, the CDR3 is TGTGCCAGCAGCTGGGAGGCACATAACTATGGCTACACCTTC. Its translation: CASSWEAHNYGYTF.

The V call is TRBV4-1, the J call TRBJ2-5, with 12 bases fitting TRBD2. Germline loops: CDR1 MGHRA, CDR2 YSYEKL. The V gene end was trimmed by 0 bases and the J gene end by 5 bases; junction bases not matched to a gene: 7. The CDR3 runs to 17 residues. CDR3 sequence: CASSQDPLAGGGETQYF. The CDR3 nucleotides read TGCGCCAGCAGCCAAGATCCACTAGCGGGGGGCGGGGAGACCCAGTACTTC.

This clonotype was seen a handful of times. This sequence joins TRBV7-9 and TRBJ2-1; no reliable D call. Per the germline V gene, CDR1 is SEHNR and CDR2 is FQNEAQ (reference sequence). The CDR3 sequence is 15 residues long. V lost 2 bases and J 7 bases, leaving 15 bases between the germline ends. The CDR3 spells CASSLPVPPTNEQFF. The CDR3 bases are TGTGCCAGCAGCTTACCAGTCCCCCCGACAAATGAGCAGTTCTTC.

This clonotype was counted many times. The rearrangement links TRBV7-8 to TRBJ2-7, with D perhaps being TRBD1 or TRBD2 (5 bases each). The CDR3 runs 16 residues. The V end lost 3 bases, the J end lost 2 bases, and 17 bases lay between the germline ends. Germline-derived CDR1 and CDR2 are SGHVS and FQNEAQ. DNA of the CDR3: TGTGCCAGCAGCTTGGAACAAGGGGTCGGGACCTACGAGCAGTACTTC. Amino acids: CASSLEQGVGTYEQYF.

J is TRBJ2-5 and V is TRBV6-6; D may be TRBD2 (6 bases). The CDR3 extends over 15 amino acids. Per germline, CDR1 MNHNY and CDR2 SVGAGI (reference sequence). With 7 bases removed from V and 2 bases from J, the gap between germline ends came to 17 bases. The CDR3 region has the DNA TGTGCCAGCACTCCTTGGAGGGGAAGACAAGAGACCCAGTACTTC. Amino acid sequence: CASTPWRGRQETQYF.

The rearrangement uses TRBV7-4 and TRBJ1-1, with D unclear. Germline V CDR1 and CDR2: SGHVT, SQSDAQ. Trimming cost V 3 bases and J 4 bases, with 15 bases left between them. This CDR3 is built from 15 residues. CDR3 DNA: TGTGCCAGCAGCTTGGGTAGGTGGTCGGTCACTGAAGCTTTCTTT. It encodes CASSLGRWSVTEAFF.

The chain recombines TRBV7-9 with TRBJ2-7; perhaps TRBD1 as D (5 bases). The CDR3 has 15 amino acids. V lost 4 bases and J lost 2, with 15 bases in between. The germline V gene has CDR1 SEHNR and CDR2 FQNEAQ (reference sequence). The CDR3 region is CASSSRRGRTYEQYF. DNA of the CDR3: TGTGCCAGCAGCTCGAGAAGGGGCCGGACCTACGAGCAGTACTTC. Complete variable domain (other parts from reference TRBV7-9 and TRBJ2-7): DTGVSQNPRHKITKRGQNVTFRCDPISEHNRLYWYRQTLGQGPEFLTYFQNEAQLEKSRLLSDRFSAERPKGSFSTLEIQRTEQGDSAMYLCASSSRRGRTYEQYFGPGTRLTVT.

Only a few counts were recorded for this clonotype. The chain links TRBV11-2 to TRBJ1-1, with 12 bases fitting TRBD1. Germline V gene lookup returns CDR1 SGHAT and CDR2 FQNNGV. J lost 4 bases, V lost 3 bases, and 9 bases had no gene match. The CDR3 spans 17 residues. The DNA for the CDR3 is TGTGCCAGCAGCTTGCCCGGGACAGGGGGCTCGGGCACTGAAGCTTTCTTT. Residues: CASSLPGTGGSGTEAFF.

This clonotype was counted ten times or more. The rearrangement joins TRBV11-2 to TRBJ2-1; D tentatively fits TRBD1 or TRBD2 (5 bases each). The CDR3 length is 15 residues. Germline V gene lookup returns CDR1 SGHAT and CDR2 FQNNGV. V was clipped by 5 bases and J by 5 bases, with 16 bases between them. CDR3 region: CASSPGAGTHNEQFF. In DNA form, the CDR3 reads TGTGCCAGCAGCCCCGGGGCAGGGACCCACAATGAGCAGTTCTTC.

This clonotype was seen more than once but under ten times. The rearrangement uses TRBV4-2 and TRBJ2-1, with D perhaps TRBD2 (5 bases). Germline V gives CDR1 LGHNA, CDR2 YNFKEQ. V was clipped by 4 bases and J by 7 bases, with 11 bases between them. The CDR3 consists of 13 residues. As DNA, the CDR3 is TGTGCCAGCAGCCTACACGAGGGTAATGAGCAGTTCTTC. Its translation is CASSLHEGNEQFF.

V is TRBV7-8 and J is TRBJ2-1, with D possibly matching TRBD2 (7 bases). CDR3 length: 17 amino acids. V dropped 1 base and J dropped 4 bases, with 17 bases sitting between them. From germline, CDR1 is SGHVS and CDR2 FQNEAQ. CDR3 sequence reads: CASSLGFWGGNYNEQFF. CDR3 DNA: TGTGCCAGCAGCTTAGGTTTTTGGGGGGGCAATTACAATGAGCAGTTCTTC.

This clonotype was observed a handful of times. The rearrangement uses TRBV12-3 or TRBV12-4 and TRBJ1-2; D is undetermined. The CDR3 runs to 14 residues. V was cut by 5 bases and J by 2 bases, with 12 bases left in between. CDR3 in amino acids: CASSPHQLNYGYTF. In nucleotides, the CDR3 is TGTGCCAGCAGTCCGCACCAGCTGAACTATGGCTACACCTTC.

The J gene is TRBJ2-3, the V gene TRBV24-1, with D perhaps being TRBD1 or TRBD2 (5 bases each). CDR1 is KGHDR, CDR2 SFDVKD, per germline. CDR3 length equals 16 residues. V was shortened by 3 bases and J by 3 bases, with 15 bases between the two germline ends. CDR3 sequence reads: CATSDPEGDGTDTQYF. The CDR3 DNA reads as TGTGCCACCAGTGATCCCGAAGGGGACGGAACAGATACGCAGTATTTT.

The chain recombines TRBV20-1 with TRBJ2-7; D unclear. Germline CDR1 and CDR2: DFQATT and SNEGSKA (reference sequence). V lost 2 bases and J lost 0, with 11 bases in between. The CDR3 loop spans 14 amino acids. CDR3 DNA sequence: TGCAGTGCTAGACCCGGTGTTAGCTCCTACGAGCAGTACTTC. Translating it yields CSARPGVSSYEQYF.

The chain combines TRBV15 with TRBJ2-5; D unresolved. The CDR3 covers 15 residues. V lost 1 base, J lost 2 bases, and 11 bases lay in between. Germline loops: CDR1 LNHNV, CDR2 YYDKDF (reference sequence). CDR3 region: CATSRGEHGQETQYF. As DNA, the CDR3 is TGTGCCACCAGCAGAGGGGAACACGGTCAAGAGACCCAGTACTTC. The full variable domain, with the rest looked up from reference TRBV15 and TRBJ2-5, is DAMVIQNPRYQVTQFGKPVTLSCSQTLNHNVMYWYQQKSSQAPKLLFHYYDKDFNNEADTPDNFQSRRPNTSFCFLDIRSPGLGDTAMYLCATSRGEHGQETQYFGPGTRLLVL.

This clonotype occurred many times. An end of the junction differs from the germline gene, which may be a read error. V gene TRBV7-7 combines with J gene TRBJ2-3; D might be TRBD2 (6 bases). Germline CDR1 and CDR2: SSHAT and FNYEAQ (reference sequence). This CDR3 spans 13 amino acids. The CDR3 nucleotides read TGTGCTAGCAGCGCGGGACGTCTAGATACGCAGTATTTT. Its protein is CASSAGRLDTQYF.

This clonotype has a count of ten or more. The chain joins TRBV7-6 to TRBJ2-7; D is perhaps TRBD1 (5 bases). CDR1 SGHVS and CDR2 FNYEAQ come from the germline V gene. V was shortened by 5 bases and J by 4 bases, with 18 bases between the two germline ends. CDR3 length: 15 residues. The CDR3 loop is CASSPRGRVLYEQYF. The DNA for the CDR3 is TGTGCCAGCAGCCCCAGAGGCAGGGTTCTATACGAGCAGTACTTC.

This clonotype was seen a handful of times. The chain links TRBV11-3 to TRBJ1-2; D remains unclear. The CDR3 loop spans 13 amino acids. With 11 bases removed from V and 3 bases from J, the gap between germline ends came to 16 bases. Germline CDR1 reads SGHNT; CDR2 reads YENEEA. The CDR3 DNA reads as TGTGCCCGAGGCGTAGGCGCGGACTATGGCTACACCTTC. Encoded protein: CARGVGADYGYTF.